The clone carrying this T cell receptor beta chain has a handful of counts. Antigen: not known. These data come from a study of a mutant IDH1 vaccine in newly diagnosed glioma. Study as a whole: Vaccinations, eight in total, occurred in weeks 1, 3, 5, 7, 11, 15, 19, 23. Previous care, which was radiotherapy, temozolomide, or both, most often involved both.

Trimming removed 6 bases from V and 9 bases from J; junction bases left unmatched: 11. The CDR3 sequence is 15 residues long. Germline lookup yields CDR1 SGHVS and CDR2 FNYEAQ. As for time point: week 11, during vaccination. A 20-mer mutant IDH1 peptide at 300 ug was injected subcutaneously with topical imiquimod. Tumors from donors were new WHO grade 3 or 4 IDH1-mutant astrocytomas with ATRX loss. Some clones are missing from TCRdb's copy, which holds only in-frame ones; the method was immunoSEQ multiplex PCR. The sample records about 66,000 clones, 84% being singletons. The J gene is TRBJ1-6, the V gene TRBV7-6, with TRBD1 matching 7 bases. The source of this sequence is a woman in her forties or fifties with glioma. Specimen: PBMCs, collected from a glioma patient whose treatment included an IDH1 peptide vaccine. The CDR3 here is CASRPRDSLSSPLHF. CDR3 DNA sequence: TGTGCCAGCAGGCCCCGGGACAGCCTGTCTTCACCCCTCCACTTT.